This T cell receptor beta chain was recorded in a study of T cells expressing NK-cell markers. At the level of the study: HCMV seropositivity marked most of the eight sequenced donors; one was seronegative.

Looked up from germline, CDR1 is GTSNPN and CDR2 is SVGIG (reference sequence). The CDR3 is 16 amino acids. TCRdb reprocessed the 5' RACE reads, with one entry per CDR3 protein and no DNA. This sample carries a few hundred thousand distinct CDR3 sequences, with around 4.9% going to the ten biggest clones. This receptor was obtained from a man aged 18-69 years in good health. The chain links TRBV30 to TRBJ2-6. What was sequenced was blood T cells: a sorted CD56 or NKG2C T cell subset, CD4+ or CD8+ T cells, or bulk PBMC T cells (not recorded which). CDR3 residues: CAWIRVMESGANVLTF.